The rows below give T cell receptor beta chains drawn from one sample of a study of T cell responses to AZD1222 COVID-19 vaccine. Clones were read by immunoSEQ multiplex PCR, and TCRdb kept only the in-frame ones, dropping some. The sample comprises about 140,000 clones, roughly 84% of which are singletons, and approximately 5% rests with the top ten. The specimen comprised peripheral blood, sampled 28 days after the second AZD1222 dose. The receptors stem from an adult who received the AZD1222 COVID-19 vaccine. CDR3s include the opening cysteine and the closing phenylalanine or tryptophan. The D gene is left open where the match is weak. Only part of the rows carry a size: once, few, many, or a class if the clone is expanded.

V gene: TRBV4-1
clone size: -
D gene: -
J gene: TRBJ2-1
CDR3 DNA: TGCGCCAGCAGCCTAGCGGACTCTAGCGATGAGCAGTTCTTC
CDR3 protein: CASSLADSSDEQFF

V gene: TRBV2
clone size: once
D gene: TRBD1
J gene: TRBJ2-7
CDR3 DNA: TGTGCCAGCAGTGAATCGGGACAGATCGGCGAGCAGTACTTC
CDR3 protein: CASSESGQIGEQYF

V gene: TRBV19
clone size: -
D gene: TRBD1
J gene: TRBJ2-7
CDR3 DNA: TGTGCCAGTAGTATGGGACAGGGATCCTACGAGCAGTACTTC
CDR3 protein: CASSMGQGSYEQYF

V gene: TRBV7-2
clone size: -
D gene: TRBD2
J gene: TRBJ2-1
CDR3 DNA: TGTGCCAGCAGCTTCCCTAGCGGGGCCGCCGGCGGGTCCTACAATGAGCAGTTCTTC
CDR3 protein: CASSFPSGAAGGSYNEQFF

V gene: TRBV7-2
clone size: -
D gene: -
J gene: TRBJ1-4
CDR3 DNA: TGTGCCAGCAGCTTACATCAGAGTGAAAAACTGTTTTTT
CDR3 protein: CASSLHQSEKLFF

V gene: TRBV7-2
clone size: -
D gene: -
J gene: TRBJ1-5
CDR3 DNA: TGTGCCAGCAGCTTAAGATCAGGGGCGGATCAGCCCCAGCATTTT
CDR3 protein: CASSLRSGADQPQHF

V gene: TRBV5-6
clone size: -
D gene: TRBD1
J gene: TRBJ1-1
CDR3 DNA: TGTGCCAGCACCTCGGACAGGGCGAAGTCTGAAGCTTTCTTT
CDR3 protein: CASTSDRAKSEAFF

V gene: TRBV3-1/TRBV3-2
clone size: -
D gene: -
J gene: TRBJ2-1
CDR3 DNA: TGTGCCAGCAGCCGCGGGCTGGGGGCTTACAATGAGCAGTTCTTC
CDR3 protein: CASSRGLGAYNEQFF

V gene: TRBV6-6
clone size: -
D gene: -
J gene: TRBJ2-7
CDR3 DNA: TGTGCCAGCAGTTACTCGGGGGACTGTTTCTTC
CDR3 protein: CASSYSGDCFF

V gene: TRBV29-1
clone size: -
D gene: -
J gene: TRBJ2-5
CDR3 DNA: TGCAGCGTTGCAGCTAGCCAACAAGAGACCCAGTACTTC
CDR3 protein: CSVAASQQETQYF

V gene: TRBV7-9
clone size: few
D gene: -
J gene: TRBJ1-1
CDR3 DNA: TGTGCCAGCAGCGATAACAGGGTGGCTGAAGCTTTCTTT
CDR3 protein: CASSDNRVAEAFF

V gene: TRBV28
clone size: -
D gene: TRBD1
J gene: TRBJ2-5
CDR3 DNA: TGTGCCAGCAGTTCGGCGACAGGGGGAGAGACCCAGTACTTC
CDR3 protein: CASSSATGGETQYF

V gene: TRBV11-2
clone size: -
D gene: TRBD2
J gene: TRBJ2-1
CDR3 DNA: TGTGCCAGCAGCTTGGCGGGACTAGCGGGAGCCTACTACAATGAGCAGTTCTTC
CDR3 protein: CASSLAGLAGAYYNEQFF

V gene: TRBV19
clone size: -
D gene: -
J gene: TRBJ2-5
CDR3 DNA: TGTGCCAGTAGCCAGGGAACTGGGGCGGCCCAGTACTTC
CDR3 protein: CASSQGTGAAQYF

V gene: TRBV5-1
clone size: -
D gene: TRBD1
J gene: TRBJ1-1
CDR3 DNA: TGCGCCAGCAGCGCTCATCCGGGACAGAAGAACACTGAAGCTTTCTTT
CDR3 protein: CASSAHPGQKNTEAFF

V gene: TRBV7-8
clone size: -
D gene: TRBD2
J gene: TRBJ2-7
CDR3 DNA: TGTGCCAGCAGCGCCGGGACTAGCGGCTACGAGCAGTACTTC
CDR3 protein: CASSAGTSGYEQYF

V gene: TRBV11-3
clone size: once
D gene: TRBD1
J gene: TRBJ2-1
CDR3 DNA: TGTGCCAGCAGCTTAGATCGGGCAGGGGGTAGCGAGCAGTTCTTC
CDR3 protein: CASSLDRAGGSEQFF

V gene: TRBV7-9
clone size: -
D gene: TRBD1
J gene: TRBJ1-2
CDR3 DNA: TGTGCCAGCAGCTTATCGACAGGGGTTTATGGCTACACCTTC
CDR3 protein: CASSLSTGVYGYTF

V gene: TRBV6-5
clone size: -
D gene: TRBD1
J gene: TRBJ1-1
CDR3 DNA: TGTGCCAGCAGGTACGGACAGGGGAACACTGAAGCTTTCTTT
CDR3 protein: CASRYGQGNTEAFF

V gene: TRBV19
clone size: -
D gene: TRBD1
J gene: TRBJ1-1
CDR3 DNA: TGTGCCAGTAGTCTGAGACAGGGTGGAACTGAAGCTTTCTTT
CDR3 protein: CASSLRQGGTEAFF

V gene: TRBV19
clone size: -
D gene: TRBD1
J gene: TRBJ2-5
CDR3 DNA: TGTGCCAGTAGTGGGGACAGTGAGACCCAGTACTTC
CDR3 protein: CASSGDSETQYF

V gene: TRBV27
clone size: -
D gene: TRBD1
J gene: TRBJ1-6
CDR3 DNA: TGTGCCAGCAGTTTAGGAGGGGGCTTTGGATCACCCCTCCACTTT
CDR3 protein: CASSLGGGFGSPLHF

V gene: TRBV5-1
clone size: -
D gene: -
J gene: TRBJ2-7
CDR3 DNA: TGCGCCAGCAGCTCCTACACGGGGGCTGGCGAGCAGTACTTC
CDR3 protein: CASSSYTGAGEQYF

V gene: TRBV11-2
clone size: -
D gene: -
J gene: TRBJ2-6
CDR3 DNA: TGTGCCAGCAGCTTAGTAGGCCGATTCTCTGGGGCCAACGTCCTGACTTTC
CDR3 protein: CASSLVGRFSGANVLTF

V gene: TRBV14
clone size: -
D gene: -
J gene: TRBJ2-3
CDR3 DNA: TGTGCCAGCAGCCAAGCATCTAGCACAGATACGCAGTATTTT
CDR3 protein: CASSQASSTDTQYF

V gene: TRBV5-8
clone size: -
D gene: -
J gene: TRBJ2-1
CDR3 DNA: TGTGCCAGCAGCTCGCCCCGACCTTACAATGAGCAGTTCTTC
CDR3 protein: CASSSPRPYNEQFF

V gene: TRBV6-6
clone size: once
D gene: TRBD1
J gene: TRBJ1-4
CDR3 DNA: TGTGCCAGCAGTGGACAGGCGGGTGAAAAACTGTTTTTT
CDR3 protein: CASSGQAGEKLFF

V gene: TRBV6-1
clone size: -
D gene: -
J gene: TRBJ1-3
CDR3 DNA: TGTGCCAGCAGTGAACTAGGAGCCGGAAACACCATATATTTT
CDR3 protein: CASSELGAGNTIYF

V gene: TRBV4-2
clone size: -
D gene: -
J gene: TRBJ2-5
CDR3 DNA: TGTGCCAGCAGCCCCCCCGGGGGCCAAGAGACCCAGTACTTC
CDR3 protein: CASSPPGGQETQYF

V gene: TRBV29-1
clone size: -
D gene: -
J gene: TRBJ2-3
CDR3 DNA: TGCAGCGTCGCGACGCCGTCGAGTCGCACAGATACGCAGTATTTT
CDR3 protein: CSVATPSSRTDTQYF

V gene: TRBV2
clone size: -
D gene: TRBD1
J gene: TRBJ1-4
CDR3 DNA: TGTGCCAGCAGTGTCGGGCAGGGGGAAGGAAAACTGTTTTTT
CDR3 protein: CASSVGQGEGKLFF

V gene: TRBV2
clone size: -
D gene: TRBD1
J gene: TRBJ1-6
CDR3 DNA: TGTGCCAGCGGACAGGGAGAGTCACCCCTCCACTTT
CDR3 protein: CASGQGESPLHF

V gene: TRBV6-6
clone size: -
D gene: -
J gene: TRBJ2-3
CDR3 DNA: TGTGCCAGCAATAAAATGCGGGGCACAGATACGCAGTATTTT
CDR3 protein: CASNKMRGTDTQYF

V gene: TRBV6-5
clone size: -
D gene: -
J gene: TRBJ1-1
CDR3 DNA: TGTGCCAGCGGCGAGGGCAGGGCTGGGGCTTTCTTT
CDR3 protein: CASGEGRAGAFF

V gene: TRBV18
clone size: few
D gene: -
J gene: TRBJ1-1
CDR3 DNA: TGTGCCAGCTCACCACCGCGGAGTATGAACACTGAAGCTTTCTTT
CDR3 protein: CASSPPRSMNTEAFF

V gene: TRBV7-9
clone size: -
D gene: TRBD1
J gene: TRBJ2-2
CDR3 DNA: TGTGCCAGGGGCGGTCAGGGGGACACCGGGGAGCTGTTTTTT
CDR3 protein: CARGGQGDTGELFF

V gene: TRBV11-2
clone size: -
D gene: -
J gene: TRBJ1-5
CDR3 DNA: TGTGCCAGCAGCTTCCCAGGGATCAATCAGCCCCAGCATTTT
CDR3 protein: CASSFPGINQPQHF

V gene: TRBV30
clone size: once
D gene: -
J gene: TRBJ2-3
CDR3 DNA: TGTGCCTGGAGTTCCCGGGGATCCACGAATACGCAGTATTTT
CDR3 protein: CAWSSRGSTNTQYF

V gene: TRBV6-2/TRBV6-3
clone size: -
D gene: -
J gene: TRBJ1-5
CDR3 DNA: TGTGCCAGCAGTTACTCCTACACCGGCGGGGGTAGCAATCAGCCCCAGCATTTT
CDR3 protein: CASSYSYTGGGSNQPQHF

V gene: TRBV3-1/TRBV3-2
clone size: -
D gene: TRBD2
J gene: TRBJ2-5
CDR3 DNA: TGTGCCAGCAGCCAAGTCCGGACTAGCCTCGGGGAGACCCAGTACTTC
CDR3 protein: CASSQVRTSLGETQYF

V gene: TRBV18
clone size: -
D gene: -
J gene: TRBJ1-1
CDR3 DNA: TGTGCCAGCTCACCCGGGGGCCTGAACACTGAAGCTTTCTTT
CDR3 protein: CASSPGGLNTEAFF

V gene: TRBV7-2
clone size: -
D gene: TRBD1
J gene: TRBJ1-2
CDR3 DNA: TGTGCCAGCAGCGCCGGACAGGGCTATGGCTACACCTTC
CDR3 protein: CASSAGQGYGYTF

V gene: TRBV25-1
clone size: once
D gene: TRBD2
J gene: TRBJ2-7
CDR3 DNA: TGTGCCAGCAGTGATCCGATCGCGGGGGGCTACGAGCAGTACTTC
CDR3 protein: CASSDPIAGGYEQYF

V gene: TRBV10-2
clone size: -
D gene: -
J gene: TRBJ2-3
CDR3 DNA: TGCGCCAGCAGTGCTGCGGGCACAGATACGCAGTATTTT
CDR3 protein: CASSAAGTDTQYF

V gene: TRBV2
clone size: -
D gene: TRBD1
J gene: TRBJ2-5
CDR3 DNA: TGTGCCAGCAGTGACGCCACAACAGGGGGTGAGACCCAGTACTTC
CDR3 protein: CASSDATTGGETQYF

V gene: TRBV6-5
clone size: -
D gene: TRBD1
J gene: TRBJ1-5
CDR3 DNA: TGTGCCAGCAGCTCCAGACAGGGGAGCAATCAGCCCCAGCATTTT
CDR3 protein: CASSSRQGSNQPQHF

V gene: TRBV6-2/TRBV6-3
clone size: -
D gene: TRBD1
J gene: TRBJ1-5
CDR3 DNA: TGTGCCAGCAGTGGCCCGACAGGGAAAAATCAGCCCCAGCATTTT
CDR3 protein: CASSGPTGKNQPQHF

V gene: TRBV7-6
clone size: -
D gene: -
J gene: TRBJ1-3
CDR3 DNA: TGTGCCAGCAGCCTATTAAGTTCCTCTGGAAACACCATATATTTT
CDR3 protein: CASSLLSSSGNTIYF

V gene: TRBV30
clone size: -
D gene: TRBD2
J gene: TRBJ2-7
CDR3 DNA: TGTGCCTTGGAGGGAGGGCAGAACTCCTACGAGCAGTACTTC
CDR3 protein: CALEGGQNSYEQYF

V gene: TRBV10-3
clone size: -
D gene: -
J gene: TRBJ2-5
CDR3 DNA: TGTGCCATCAGTGCGGTACAAGAGACCCAGTACTTC
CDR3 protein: CAISAVQETQYF

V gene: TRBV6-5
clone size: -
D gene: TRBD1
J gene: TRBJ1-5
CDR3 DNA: TGTGCCAGCAGTTTGATGACAGGGGCGCATCAGCCCCAGCATTTT
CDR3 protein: CASSLMTGAHQPQHF

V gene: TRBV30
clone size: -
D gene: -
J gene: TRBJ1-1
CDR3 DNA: TGTGCCTGGAGTGCAACAGTGAACACTGAAGCTTTCTTT
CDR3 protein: CAWSATVNTEAFF

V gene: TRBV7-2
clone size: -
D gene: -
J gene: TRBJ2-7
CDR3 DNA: TGTGCCAGCAGCTTGCAGGTATCCGGCTACGAGCAGTACTTC
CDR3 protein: CASSLQVSGYEQYF